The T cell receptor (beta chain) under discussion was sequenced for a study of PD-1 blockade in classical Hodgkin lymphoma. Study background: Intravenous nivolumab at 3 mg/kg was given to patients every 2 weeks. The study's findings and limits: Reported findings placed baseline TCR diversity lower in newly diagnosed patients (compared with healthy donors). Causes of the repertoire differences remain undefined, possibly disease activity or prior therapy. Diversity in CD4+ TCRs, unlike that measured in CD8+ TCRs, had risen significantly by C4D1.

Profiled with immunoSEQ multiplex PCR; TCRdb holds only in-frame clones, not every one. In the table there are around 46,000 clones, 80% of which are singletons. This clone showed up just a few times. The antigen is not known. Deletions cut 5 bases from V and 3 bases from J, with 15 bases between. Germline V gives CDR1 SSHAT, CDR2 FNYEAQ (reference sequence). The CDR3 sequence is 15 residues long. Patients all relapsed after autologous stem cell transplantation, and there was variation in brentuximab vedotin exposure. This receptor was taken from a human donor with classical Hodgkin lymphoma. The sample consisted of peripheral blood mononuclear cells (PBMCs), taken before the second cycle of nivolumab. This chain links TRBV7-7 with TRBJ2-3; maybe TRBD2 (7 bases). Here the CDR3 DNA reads TGTGCCAGCAGCGTCGGGGGGCCTAGGACAGATACGCAGTATTTT. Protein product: CASSVGGPRTDTQYF.